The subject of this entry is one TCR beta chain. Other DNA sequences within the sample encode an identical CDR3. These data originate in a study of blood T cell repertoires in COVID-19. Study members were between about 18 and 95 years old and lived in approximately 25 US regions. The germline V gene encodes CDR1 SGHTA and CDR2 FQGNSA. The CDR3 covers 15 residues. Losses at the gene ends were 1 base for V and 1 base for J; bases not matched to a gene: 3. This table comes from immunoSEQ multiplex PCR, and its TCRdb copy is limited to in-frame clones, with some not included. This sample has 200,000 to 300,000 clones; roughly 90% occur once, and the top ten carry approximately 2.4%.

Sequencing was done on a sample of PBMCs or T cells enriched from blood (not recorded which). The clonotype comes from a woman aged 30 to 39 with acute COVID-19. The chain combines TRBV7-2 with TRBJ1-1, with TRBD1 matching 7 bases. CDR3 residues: CASSLGGGENTEAFF. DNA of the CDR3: TGTGCCAGCAGCTTAGGAGGGGGCGAGAACACTGAAGCTTTCTTT. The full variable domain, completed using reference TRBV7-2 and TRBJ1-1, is GAGVSQSPSNKVTEKGKDVELRCDPISGHTALYWYRQSLGQGLEFLIYFQGNSAPDKSGLPSDRFSAERTGGSVSTLTIQRTQQEDSAVYLCASSLGGGENTEAFFGQGTRLTVV.